These 6 T cell receptor beta chains came from one sample sequenced in a study of regulatory T cells in long-lasting Graves disease. The time point here: persistent/refractory GD, antithyroid drugs over 5 years with positive TRAb. With RNA extracted from PBMCs as input, the TCR library was made. Both iRepertoire HTBI primers and Arm-PCR of CDR3 regions were used to build the TCR beta libraries. MiXCR, run by TCRdb on the multiplex PCR reads, gives a single entry per CDR3 protein. The data contain hundreds of thousands of distinct CDR3 sequences, around 20% of them singletons. Specimen: peripheral blood mononuclear cells (PBMCs), collected when the disease was refractory, from a patient treated with antithyroid drugs. The receptors were sampled from a female donor with Graves disease.

The chain links TRBV6-7 to TRBJ2-1; 11 bases match TRBD2. TRBV6-7 is reported as an ORF; its role is uncertain. The V segment lost 0 bases and the J segment 7 bases; nucleotides outside the gene matches: 8. CDR3 size: 17 residues. The CDR3 DNA follows: TGTGCCAGCAGTTACTCGAAACTAGCGGGAGACACTAATGAGCAGTTCTTC. Encoded protein: CASSYSKLAGDTNEQFF.

V is TRBV20-1 and J is TRBJ1-1; D gene uncertain. CDR3 size: 8 residues. The V gene lost 3 bases and the J gene lost 12 bases, with 5 bases spanning the gap. Germline V gene lookup returns CDR1 DFQATT and CDR2 SNEGSKA (reference sequence). The CDR3 coding sequence is TGCAGTGCTAGTAGGTCTTTCTTT. Encoded protein: CSASRSFF.

The V gene is TRBV19, the J gene TRBJ2-7, with 10 bases matching TRBD1. V lost 3 bases, J lost 4 bases, and 6 bases stayed unmatched. Germline V gene data show CDR1 as LNHDA and CDR2 as SQIVND (reference sequence). This CDR3 contains 15 residues. CDR3 bases: TGTGCCAGTAGTATCGGGGGACAGGGGTTTTACGAGCAGTACTTC. This translates into CASSIGGQGFYEQYF.

This clonotype was observed a few times. V gene TRBV5-6 combines with J gene TRBJ1-2, with D uncertain. The CDR3 loop spans 13 amino acids. V lost 0 bases, J lost 4 bases, and 7 bases lay in between. Germline-derived CDR1 and CDR2 are SGHDT and YYEEEE. The CDR3 DNA reads as TGTGCCAGCAGCTTGGGGGATCTCTATGGCTACACCTTC. Translated, it gives CASSLGDLYGYTF.

This clonotype occurred many times. This chain joins TRBV6-5 and TRBJ2-2; 8 nucleotides match TRBD1. V was clipped by 2 bases and J by 6 bases; unmatched bases: 2. The CDR3 runs 14 residues. Germline V gene sequence: CDR1 MNHEY, CDR2 SVGAGI. The CDR3 coding sequence is TGTGCCAGCAGTTACAACAGGGGGGCCGGGGAGCTGTTTTTT. Amino acids: CASSYNRGAGELFF.

In this sample, this clonotype turned up many times. CDR3 nucleotide sequence: TGTGCCAGCAGTTTATTAGGGTCGATGGCCCGTTATCAGCCCCAGCATTTT. It codes for CASSLLGSMARYQPQHF. The rearrangement links TRBV27 to TRBJ1-5; D remains unclear. The germline V and J ends were trimmed by 1 base and 5 bases, with 18 bases remaining between them. Germline V CDR1 and CDR2: MNHEY, SMNVEV (reference sequence). CDR3 length: 17 residues.